The clone carrying this TCR beta chain has at least ten counts. The antigen is unknown. Germline V gene sequence: CDR1 SGHTA, CDR2 FQGNSA. The CDR3 length is 15 residues. The V segment lost 2 bases and the J segment 7 bases; nucleotides outside the gene matches: 8. The data were taken from a study of early T cells in non-severe SARS-CoV-2 infection. TCRdb recomputed calls from the 5' RACE reads with MiXCR, one row per CDR3 protein. The data show 33,000 or so distinct CDR3 sequences, almost 6% seen once. Study observations and caveats: CD4 and private specificities were missed by VDJdb matching, which favored anti-spike CD8 responses.

Sample: whole blood. The J gene is TRBJ2-3, the V gene TRBV7-2, with TRBD2 matching over 8 bases. The receptor was isolated from an adult who was a healthcare worker with PCR-confirmed SARS-CoV-2 infection or an uninfected control (not recorded which). For the CDR3, the DNA is TGTGCCAGCAGCTTAAGACTAGCGATAGGAAATACGCAGTATTTT. It translates to CASSLRLAIGNTQYF. The full variable domain, completed using reference TRBV7-2 and TRBJ2-3, is GAGVSQSPSNKVTEKGKDVELRCDPISGHTALYWYRQSLGQGLEFLIYFQGNSAPDKSGLPSDRFSAERTGGSVSTLTIQRTQQEDSAVYLCASSLRLAIGNTQYFGPGTRLTVL.